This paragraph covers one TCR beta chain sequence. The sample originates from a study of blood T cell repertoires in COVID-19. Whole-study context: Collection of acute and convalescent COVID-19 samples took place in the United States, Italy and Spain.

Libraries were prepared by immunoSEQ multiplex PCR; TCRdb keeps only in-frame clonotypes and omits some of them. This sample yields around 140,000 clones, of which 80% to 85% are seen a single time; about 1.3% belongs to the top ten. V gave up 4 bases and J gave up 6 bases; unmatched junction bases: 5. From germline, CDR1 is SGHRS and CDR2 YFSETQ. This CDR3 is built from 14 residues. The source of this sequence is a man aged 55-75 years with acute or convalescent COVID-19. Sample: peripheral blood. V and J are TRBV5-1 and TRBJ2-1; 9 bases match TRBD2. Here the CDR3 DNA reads TGCGCCAGCAGCGGAGCGGGGGGACGCAATGAGCAGTTCTTC. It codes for CASSGAGGRNEQFF.